The clone carrying this TCR beta chain was seen a handful of times. V dropped 2 bases and J dropped 3 bases, with 17 bases sitting between them. Germline CDR1 reads MNHEY; CDR2 reads SVGEGT. This CDR3 comprises 16 residues. This sample is drawn from a study of metastatic and nonmetastatic thyroid tumors. TCRdb re-called clones via MiXCR from the PCR reads. The table shows about 40,000 clones, with approximately 10% occurring only once. There were no patients who had received any treatment before thyroid surgery. The chain has TRBV6-2 or TRBV6-3 and TRBJ2-7, with D maybe TRBD1 (6 bases). The source material was blood. The origin of this receptor is a female donor with papillary thyroid cancer or a benign thyroid nodule (not recorded which). Some clones in this sample may be carry-over from other donors' samples. CDR3 protein: CASSYTWTVGGYEQYF. DNA of the CDR3: TGTGCCAGCAGTTACACTTGGACAGTAGGTGGCTACGAGCAGTACTTC.